This TCR beta chain comes out of a study of neurological immune-mediated disorders. The CDR3 is made up of 12 amino acids. CDR1 SGHTS and CDR2 YDEGEE come from the germline V gene. Trimming shortened V by 2 bases and J by 9 bases, and 9 bases separated the two germline ends. TCRdb independently ran MiXCR on the 5' RACE reads; one entry per CDR3 protein. This sample carries 70,000 to 95,000 distinct CDR3 sequences, less than 15% of them seen once, and the ten largest clones take approximately 4.5%. This clonotype was seen once. Sample time point: longitudinal time-point 2. The sample comprised PBMCs. This receptor was obtained from a female donor with HTLV-1-associated myelopathy (HAM/TSP). J is TRBJ2-1 and V is TRBV5-8; D remains ambiguous. Here the CDR3 DNA reads TGTGCCAGCAGCTTACGTTCGGTTGAGCAGTTCTTC. This sequence encodes CASSLRSVEQFF.